Listed below are T cell receptor delta chains from one sample, sequenced in a study of Vδ1+ human thymocytes. TCRdb re-processed the multiplex PCR reads using CATT. The sample has tens of thousands of delta-chain clones, over 25% seen once. The material sequenced was Vdelta1+ gamma-delta thymocytes from the thymus. These receptors were collected from a boy under two years old who had congenital heart surgery. Both conserved end residues are part of each CDR3. The order of the fields is V gene, clone size, D gene, J gene, CDR3 length, CDR3 DNA, CDR3 protein. A D gene is named only where the DNA matches it firmly. Clone size is given for some rows only: seen once, a few or many times, or a class if the clone is expanded.

v_gene: TRDV1
abundance: NA
d_gene: TRDD3
j_gene: TRDJ1
len: 17
CDR3nt: TGTGCTCTTATTCCTATTACTGGGGGATCGCACACCGATAAACTCATCTTT
CDR3aa: CALIPITGGSHTDKLIF

v_gene: TRDV1
abundance: NA
d_gene: NA
j_gene: TRDJ1
len: 21
CDR3nt: TGTGCTCTTGGGGAACTGACCTTCGAGGGGCCGGGGGGGGTCGTCACCGATAAACTCATCTTT
CDR3aa: CALGELTFEGPGGVVTDKLIF

v_gene: TRDV1
abundance: few
d_gene: TRDD3
j_gene: TRDJ1
len: 20
CDR3nt: TGTGCTCTTGGGGAACTTTCCTATAGTTTACTGGGGGATATATCCGATAAACTCATCTTT
CDR3aa: CALGELSYSLLGDISDKLIF

v_gene: TRDV1
abundance: many
d_gene: NA
j_gene: TRDJ1
len: 16
CDR3nt: TGTGCTCTTGGGGAATTTCCTTCCAGTTTTACCGATAAACTCATCTTT
CDR3aa: CALGEFPSSFTDKLIF

v_gene: TRDV2
abundance: few
d_gene: NA
j_gene: TRDJ1
len: 12
CDR3nt: TGTGCCTGTTGTGCGGCCACCGATAAACTCATCTTT
CDR3aa: CACCAATDKLIF

v_gene: TRDV1
abundance: once
d_gene: NA
j_gene: TRDJ1
len: 22
CDR3nt: TGTGCTCTTGGGGATAGGGTTCCTCTCGATAGCGACGGGAAACGGACCACCGATAAACTCATCTTT
CDR3aa: CALGDRVPLDSDGKRTTDKLIF

v_gene: TRDV1
abundance: NA
d_gene: TRDD3
j_gene: TRDJ1
len: 24
CDR3nt: TGTGCTCTTGGGGAACTCTTTCCTATTGTCGTCCATACTGGGGGATTTCCGTACACCGATAAACTCATCTTT
CDR3aa: CALGELFPIVVHTGGFPYTDKLIF

v_gene: TRDV1
abundance: NA
d_gene: TRDD3
j_gene: TRDJ1
len: 22
CDR3nt: TGTGCTCTTGGGGAACTTCCTCAACTACTGGGGGATACTGTTGTTCCCCAGCCGAAACTCATCTTT
CDR3aa: CALGELPQLLGDTVVPQPKLIF

v_gene: TRDV1
abundance: medium-sized
d_gene: NA
j_gene: TRDJ1
len: 14
CDR3nt: TGTGCTCTTGGGGAACTAAGCTACACCGATAAACTCATCTTT
CDR3aa: CALGELSYTDKLIF

v_gene: TRDV1
abundance: few
d_gene: TRDD3
j_gene: TRDJ1
len: 18
CDR3nt: TGTGCTCTTGGGTCGAACCTCTACGCCCCTGGGGGATCAGGTAAACTCATCTTT
CDR3aa: CALGSNLYAPGGSGKLIF

v_gene: TRDV1
abundance: few
d_gene: TRDD3
j_gene: TRDJ1
len: 19
CDR3nt: TGTGCTCTTGGGGTTACCCTGCCGGTGGGGGATACGCGTACCGATAAACTCATCTTT
CDR3aa: CALGVTLPVGDTRTDKLIF

v_gene: TRDV1
abundance: NA
d_gene: TRDD2
j_gene: TRDJ1
len: 21
CDR3nt: TGTGCTCTTGGGGAGGAGTTGACTTCCTACCAATTGGGGTGGGGAACCGATAAACTCATCTTT
CDR3aa: CALGEELTSYQLGWGTDKLIF

v_gene: TRDV1
abundance: medium-sized
d_gene: NA
j_gene: TRDJ1
len: 15
CDR3nt: TGTGCTCTTGGGGAACTCAGGGAAGATCGCGATAAACTCATCTTT
CDR3aa: CALGELREDRDKLIF

v_gene: TRDV1
abundance: medium-sized
d_gene: TRDD3
j_gene: TRDJ1
len: 20
CDR3nt: TGTGCTCTTGGGCCACCACTGGGACTGGGGGATAGAGGGTACACCGATAAACTCATCTTT
CDR3aa: CALGPPLGLGDRGYTDKLIF

v_gene: TRDV1
abundance: NA
d_gene: TRDD3
j_gene: TRDJ1
len: 16
CDR3nt: TGTGCTCTTGGGGACTCTGTACTGGGGGATACGGATAAGCTCATCTTT
CDR3aa: CALGDSVLGDTDKLIF

v_gene: TRDV1
abundance: NA
d_gene: TRDD3
j_gene: TRDJ1
len: 15
CDR3nt: TGTGCTCTTGGGTACTGGGGGATAGCTGCCGATAAACTCATCTTT
CDR3aa: CALGYWGIAADKLIF

v_gene: TRDV1
abundance: few
d_gene: NA
j_gene: TRDJ1
len: 23
CDR3nt: TGTGCTCTTGGGGTCCAAGGGAATTCCCCACCTAAAAGGATAAACGAGTACACCGGTAAACTCATCTTT
CDR3aa: CALGVQGNSPPKRINEYTGKLIF

v_gene: TRDV1
abundance: few
d_gene: NA
j_gene: TRDJ2
len: 26
CDR3nt: TGTGCTCTTGGGACCACCCGGGCCTTCCTACTTCCCTTGGGGGATAATCATACCTCTTTGACAGCACAACTCTTCTTT
CDR3aa: CALGTTRAFLLPLGDNHTSLTAQLFF

v_gene: TRDV1
abundance: few
d_gene: NA
j_gene: TRDJ1
len: 15
CDR3nt: TGTGCTCTTGGGGTCATTCCTCCGGACACCGATAAACTCATCTTT
CDR3aa: CALGVIPPDTDKLIF

v_gene: TRDV1
abundance: few
d_gene: NA
j_gene: TRDJ1
len: 22
CDR3nt: TGTGCTCTTGGGGAACTAGTTCCTACTTTGGTACTGGAGGATACTACCACCGATAAACTCATCTTT
CDR3aa: CALGELVPTLVLEDTTTDKLIF

v_gene: TRDV1
abundance: NA
d_gene: TRDD3
j_gene: TRDJ1
len: 15
CDR3nt: TGTGCTCTTGGGGAATTGGGGGGATACACCGATAAACCCATCTTT
CDR3aa: CALGELGGYTDKPIF

v_gene: TRDV1
abundance: many
d_gene: TRDD3
j_gene: TRDJ1
len: 21
CDR3nt: TGTGCTCTTGGGGAAAGGTTGGGGGAAGGGGTTTGTCCTCGACCCACCGATAAACTCATCTTT
CDR3aa: CALGERLGEGVCPRPTDKLIF

v_gene: TRDV1
abundance: NA
d_gene: TRDD2
j_gene: TRDJ1
len: 18
CDR3nt: TGTGCTCTAGTTAATCGGCCTTCCTACGTAGGAGTGGTCGATAAACTCATCTTT
CDR3aa: CALVNRPSYVGVVDKLIF

v_gene: TRDV1
abundance: few
d_gene: NA
j_gene: TRDJ1
len: 21
CDR3nt: TGTGCTCTTGGGGCTAGGCTTCCGGTCTTCCCGTACTGGGACGGGACCGATAAACTCATCTTT
CDR3aa: CALGARLPVFPYWDGTDKLIF

v_gene: TRDV1
abundance: NA
d_gene: TRDD3
j_gene: TRDJ1
len: 19
CDR3nt: TGTGCTCTTGGAACTAAGGCGGCCTGGGGGATACGACCTTCCGATAAACTCATCTTT
CDR3aa: CALGTKAAWGIRPSDKLIF

v_gene: TRDV1
abundance: NA
d_gene: TRDD3
j_gene: TRDJ1
len: 19
CDR3nt: TGTGCTCTTGGGGAACTAGCTTTACTGGGGGATCTTGGAACCGATAAACTCATCTTT
CDR3aa: CALGELALLGDLGTDKLIF

v_gene: TRDV1
abundance: NA
d_gene: TRDD3
j_gene: TRDJ1
len: 18
CDR3nt: TGTGCTCTTGGGGACCCCATTCGGGGGATAAGGTACACCGATAAACTCATCTTT
CDR3aa: CALGDPIRGIRYTDKLIF

v_gene: TRDV1
abundance: few
d_gene: TRDD3
j_gene: TRDJ1
len: 23
CDR3nt: TGTGCTCTTGGGGAACTAGTGGCCTTCCCCGGCCGTGGGGGATACGATTTCCCCGATAAACTCATCTTT
CDR3aa: CALGELVAFPGRGGYDFPDKLIF